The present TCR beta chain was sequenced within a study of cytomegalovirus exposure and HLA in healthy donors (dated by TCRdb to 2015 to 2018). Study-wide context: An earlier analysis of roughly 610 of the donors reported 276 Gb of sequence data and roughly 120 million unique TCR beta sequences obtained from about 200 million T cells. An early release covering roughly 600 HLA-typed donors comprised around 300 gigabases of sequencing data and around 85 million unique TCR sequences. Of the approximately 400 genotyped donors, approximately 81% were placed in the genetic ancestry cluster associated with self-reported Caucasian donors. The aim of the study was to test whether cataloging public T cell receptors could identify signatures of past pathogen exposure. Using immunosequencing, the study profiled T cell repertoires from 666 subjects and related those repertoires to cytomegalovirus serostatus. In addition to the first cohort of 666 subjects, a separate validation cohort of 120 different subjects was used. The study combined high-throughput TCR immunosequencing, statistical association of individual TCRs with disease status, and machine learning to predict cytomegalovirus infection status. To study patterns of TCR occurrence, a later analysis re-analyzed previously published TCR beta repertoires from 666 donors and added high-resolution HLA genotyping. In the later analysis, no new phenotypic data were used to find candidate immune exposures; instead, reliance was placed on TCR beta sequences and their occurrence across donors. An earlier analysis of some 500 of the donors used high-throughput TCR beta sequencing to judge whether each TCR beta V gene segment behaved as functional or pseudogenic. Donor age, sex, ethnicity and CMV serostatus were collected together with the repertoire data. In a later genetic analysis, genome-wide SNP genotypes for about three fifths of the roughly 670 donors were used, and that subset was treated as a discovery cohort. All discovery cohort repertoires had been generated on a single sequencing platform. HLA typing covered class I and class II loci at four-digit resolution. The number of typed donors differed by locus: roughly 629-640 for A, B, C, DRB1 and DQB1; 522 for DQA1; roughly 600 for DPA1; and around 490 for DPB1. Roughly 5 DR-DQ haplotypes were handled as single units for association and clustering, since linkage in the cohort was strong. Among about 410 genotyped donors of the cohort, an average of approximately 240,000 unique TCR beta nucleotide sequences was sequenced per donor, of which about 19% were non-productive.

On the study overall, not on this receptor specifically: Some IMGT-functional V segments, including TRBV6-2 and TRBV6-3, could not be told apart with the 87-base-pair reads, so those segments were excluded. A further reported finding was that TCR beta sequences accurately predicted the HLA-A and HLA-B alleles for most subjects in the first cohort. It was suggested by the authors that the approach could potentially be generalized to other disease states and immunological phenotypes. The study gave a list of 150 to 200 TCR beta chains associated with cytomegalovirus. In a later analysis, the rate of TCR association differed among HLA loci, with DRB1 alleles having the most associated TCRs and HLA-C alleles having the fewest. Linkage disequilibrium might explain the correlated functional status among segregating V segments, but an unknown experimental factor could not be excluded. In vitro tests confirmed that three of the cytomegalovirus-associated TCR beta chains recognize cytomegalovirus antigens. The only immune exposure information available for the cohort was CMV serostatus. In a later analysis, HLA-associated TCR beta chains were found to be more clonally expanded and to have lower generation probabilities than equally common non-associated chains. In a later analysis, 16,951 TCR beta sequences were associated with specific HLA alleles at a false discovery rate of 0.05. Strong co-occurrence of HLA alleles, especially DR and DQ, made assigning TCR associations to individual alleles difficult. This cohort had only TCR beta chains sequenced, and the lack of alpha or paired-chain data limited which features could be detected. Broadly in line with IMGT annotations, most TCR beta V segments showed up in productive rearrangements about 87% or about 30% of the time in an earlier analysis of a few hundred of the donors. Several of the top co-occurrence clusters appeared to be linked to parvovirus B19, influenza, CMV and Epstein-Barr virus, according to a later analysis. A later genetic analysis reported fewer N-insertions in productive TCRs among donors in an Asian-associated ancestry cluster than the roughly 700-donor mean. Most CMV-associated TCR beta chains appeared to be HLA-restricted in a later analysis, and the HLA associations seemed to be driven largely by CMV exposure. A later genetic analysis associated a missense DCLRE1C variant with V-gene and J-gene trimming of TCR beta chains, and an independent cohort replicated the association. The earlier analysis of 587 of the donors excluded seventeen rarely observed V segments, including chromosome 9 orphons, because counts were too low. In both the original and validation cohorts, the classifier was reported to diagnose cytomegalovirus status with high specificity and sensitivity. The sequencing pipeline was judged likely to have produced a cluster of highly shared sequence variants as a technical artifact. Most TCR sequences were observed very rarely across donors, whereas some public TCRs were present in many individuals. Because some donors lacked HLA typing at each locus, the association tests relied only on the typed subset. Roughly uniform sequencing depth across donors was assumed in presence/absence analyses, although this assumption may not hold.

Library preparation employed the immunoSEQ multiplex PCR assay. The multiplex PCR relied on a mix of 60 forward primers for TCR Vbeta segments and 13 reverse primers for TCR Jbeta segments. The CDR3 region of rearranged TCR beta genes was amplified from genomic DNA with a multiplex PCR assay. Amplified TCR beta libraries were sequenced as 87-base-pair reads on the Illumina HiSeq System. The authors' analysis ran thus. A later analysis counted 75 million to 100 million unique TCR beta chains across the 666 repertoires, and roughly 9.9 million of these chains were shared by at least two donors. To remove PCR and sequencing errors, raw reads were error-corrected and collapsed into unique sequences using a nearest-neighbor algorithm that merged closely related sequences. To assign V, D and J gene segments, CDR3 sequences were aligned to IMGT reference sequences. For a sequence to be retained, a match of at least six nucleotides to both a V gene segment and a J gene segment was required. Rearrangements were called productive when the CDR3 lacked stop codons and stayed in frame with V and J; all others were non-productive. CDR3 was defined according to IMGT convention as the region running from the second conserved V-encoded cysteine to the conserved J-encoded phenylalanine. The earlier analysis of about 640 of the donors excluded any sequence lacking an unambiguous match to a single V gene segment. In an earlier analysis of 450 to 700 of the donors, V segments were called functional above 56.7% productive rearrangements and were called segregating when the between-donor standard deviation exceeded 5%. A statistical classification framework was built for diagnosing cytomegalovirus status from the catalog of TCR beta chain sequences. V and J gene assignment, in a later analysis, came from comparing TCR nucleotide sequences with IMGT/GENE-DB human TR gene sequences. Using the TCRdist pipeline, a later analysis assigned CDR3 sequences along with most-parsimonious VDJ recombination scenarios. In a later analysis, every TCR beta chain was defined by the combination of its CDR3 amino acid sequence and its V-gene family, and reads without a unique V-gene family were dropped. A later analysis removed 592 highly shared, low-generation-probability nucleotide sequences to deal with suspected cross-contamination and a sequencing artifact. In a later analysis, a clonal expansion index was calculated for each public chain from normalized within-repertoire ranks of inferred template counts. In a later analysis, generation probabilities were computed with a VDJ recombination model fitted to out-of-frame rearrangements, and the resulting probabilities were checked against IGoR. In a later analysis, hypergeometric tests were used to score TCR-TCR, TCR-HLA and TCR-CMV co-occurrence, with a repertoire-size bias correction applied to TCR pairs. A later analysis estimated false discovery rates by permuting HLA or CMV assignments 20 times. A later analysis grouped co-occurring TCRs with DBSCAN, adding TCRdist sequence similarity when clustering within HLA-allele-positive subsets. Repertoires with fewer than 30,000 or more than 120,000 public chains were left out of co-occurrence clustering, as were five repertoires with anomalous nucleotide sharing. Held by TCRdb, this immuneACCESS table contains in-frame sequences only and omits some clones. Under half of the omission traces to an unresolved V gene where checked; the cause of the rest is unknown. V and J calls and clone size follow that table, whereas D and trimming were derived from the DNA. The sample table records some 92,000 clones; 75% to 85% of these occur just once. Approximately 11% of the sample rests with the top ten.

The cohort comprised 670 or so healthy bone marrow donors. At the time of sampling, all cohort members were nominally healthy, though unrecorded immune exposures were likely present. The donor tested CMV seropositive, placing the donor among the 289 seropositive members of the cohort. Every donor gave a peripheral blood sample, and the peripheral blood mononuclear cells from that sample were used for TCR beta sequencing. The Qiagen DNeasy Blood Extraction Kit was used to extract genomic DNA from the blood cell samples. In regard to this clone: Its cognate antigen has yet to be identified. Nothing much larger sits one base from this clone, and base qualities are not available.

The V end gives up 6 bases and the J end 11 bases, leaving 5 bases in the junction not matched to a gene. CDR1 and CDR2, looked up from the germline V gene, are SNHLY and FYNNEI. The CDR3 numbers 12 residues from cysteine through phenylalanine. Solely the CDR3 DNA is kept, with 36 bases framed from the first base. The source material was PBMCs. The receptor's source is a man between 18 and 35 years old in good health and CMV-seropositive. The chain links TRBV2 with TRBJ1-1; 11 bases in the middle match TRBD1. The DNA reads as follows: TGTGCCAGCAGGGCCGGACAGGGGGCGGCTTTCTTT. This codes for CASRAGQGAAFF. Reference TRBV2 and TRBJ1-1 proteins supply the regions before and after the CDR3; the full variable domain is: EPEVTQTPSHQVTQMGQEVILRCVPISNHLYFYWYRQILGQKVEFLVSFYNNEISEKSEIFDDQFSVERPDGSNFTLKIRSTKLEDSAMYFCASRAGQGAAFFGQGTRLTVV.